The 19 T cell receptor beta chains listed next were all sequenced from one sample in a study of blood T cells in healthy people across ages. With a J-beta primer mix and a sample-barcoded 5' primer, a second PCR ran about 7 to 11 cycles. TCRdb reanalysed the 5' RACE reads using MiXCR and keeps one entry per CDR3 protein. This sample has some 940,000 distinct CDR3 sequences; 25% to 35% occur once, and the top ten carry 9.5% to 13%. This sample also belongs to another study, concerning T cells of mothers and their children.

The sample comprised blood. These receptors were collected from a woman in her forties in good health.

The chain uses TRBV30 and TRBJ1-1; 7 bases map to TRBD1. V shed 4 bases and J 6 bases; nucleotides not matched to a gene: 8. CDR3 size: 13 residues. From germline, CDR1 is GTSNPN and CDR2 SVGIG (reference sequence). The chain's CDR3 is CAWTGTEFSEAFF. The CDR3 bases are TGTGCCTGGACTGGGACAGAGTTCTCTGAAGCTTTCTTT.

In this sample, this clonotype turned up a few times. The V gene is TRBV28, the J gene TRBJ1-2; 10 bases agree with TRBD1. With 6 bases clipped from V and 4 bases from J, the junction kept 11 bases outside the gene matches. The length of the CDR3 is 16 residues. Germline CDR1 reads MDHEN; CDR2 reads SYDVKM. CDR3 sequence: CASSPGGQGIFYGYTF. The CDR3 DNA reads TGTGCCAGCAGCCCTGGGGGACAGGGGATCTTCTATGGCTACACCTTC.

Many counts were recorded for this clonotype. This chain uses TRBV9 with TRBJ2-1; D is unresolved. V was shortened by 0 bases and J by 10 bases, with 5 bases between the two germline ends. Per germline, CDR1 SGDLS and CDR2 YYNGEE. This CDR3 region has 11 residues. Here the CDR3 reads CASSVGAEQFF. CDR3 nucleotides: TGTGCCAGCAGCGTAGGGGCAGAGCAGTTCTTC.

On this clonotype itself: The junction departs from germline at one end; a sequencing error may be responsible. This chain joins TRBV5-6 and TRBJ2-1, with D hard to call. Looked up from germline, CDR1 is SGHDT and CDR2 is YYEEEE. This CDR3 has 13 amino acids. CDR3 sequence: CAGSLAVPHEQFF. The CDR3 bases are TGTGCCGGCAGCTTGGCCGTCCCACATGAGCAGTTCTTC.

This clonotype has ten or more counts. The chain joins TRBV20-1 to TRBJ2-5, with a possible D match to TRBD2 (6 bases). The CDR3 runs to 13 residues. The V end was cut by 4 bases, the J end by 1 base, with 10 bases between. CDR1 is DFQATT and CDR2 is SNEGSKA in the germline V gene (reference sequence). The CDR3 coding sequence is TGCAGTGCTACTGGGACTGGCCAAGAGACCCAGTACTTC. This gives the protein CSATGTGQETQYF.

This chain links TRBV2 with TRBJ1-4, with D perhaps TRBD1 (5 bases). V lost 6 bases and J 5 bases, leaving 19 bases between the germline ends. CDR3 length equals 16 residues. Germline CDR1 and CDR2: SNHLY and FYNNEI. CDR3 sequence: CASSGPLGEENEKLFF. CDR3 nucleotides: TGTGCCAGCAGCGGCCCATTAGGGGAAGAGAATGAAAAACTGTTTTTT.

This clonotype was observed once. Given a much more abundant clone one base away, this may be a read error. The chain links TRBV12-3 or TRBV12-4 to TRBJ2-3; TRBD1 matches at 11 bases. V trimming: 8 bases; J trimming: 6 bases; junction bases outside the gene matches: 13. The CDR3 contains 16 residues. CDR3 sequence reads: CASGPRTGGGSDTQYF. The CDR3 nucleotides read TGTGCCAGCGGTCCCCGGACAGGGGGCGGATCGGATACGCAGTATTTT.

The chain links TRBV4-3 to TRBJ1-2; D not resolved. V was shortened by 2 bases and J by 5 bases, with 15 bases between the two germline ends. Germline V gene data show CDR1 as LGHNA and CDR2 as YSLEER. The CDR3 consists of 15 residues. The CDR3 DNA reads TGCGCCAGCAGCCAAAACTTCGTCCCCTGGTATGGCTACACCTTC. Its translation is CASSQNFVPWYGYTF.

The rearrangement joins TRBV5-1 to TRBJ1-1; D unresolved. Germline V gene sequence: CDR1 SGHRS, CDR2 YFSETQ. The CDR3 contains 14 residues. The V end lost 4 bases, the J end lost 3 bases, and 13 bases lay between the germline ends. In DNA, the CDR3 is TGCGCCAGCAGCAGAGGACGGAGGGACACTGAAGCTTTCTTT. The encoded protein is CASSRGRRDTEAFF.

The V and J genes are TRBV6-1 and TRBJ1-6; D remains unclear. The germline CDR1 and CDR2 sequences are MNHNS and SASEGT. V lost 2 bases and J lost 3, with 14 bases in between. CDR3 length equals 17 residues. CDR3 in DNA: TGTGCCAGCAGTGAAACAGAAACTCAGGTCTATAATTCACCCCTCCACTTT. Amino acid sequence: CASSETETQVYNSPLHF.

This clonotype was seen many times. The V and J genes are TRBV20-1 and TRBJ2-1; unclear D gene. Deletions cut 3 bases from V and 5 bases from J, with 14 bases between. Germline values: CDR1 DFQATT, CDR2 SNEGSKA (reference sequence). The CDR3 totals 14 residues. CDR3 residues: CSASGLGGNNEQFF. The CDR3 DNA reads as TGCAGTGCTAGCGGGCTAGGTGGGAACAATGAGCAGTTCTTC.

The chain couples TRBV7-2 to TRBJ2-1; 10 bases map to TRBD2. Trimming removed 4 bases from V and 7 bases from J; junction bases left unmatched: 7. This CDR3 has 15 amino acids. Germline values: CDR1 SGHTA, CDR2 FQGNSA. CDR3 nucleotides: TGTGCCAGCAGCTCCACTCTAGCGGGGGTAAATGAGCAGTTCTTC. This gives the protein CASSSTLAGVNEQFF.

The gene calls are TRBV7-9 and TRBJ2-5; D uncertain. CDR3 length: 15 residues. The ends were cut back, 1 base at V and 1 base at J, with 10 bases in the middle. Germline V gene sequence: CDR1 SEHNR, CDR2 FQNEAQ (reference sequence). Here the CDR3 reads CASSLGAPVQETQYF. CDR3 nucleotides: TGTGCCAGCAGCTTAGGTGCCCCAGTCCAAGAGACCCAGTACTTC.

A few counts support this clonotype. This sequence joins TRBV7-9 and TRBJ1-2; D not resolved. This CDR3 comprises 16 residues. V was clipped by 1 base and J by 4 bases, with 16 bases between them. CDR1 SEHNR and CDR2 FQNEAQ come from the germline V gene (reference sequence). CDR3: CASSLGRSAAGYGYTF. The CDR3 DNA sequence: TGTGCCAGCAGCTTAGGGCGAAGCGCTGCCGGCTATGGCTACACCTTC. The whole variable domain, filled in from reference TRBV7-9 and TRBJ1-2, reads DTGVSQNPRHKITKRGQNVTFRCDPISEHNRLYWYRQTLGQGPEFLTYFQNEAQLEKSRLLSDRFSAERPKGSFSTLEIQRTEQGDSAMYLCASSLGRSAAGYGYTFGSGTRLTVV.

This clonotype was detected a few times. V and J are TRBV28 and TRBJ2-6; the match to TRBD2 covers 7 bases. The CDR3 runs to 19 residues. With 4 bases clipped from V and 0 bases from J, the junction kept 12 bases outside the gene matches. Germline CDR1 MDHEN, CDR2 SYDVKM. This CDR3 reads CASSSNLGTTHSGANVLTF. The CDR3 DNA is TGTGCCAGCAGTTCCAACTTGGGGACTACCCACTCTGGGGCCAACGTCCTGACTTTC.

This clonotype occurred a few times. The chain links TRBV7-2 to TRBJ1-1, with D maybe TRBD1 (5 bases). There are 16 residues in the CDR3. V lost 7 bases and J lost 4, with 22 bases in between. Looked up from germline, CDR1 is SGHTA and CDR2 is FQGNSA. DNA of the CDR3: TGTGCCAGCACCCCCGGCCGCAGTCCTAGGGGCACTGAAGCTTTCTTT. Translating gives CASTPGRSPRGTEAFF.

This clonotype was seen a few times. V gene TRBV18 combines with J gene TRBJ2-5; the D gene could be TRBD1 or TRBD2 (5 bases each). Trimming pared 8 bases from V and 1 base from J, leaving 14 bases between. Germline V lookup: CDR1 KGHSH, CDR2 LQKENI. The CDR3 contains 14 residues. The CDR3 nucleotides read TGTGCCAGCCTACCAGGGACCTCCCAAGAGACCCAGTACTTC. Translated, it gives CASLPGTSQETQYF.

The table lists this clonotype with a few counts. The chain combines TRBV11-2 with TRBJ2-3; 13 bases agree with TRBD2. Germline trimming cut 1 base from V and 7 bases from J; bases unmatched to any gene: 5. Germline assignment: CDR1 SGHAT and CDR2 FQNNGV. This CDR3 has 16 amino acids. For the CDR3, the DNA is TGTGCCAGCAGCTTAGTCGGGACTAGCGGGGAGTATACGCAGTATTTT. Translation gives CASSLVGTSGEYTQYF.

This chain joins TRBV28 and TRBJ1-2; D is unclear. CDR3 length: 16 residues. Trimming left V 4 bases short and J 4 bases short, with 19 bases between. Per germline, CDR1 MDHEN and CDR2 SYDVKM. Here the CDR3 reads CASSSPRDEGIYGYTF. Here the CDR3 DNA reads TGTGCCAGCAGTTCACCTAGAGATGAGGGAATCTATGGCTACACCTTC.